A few counts support the clone carrying this T cell receptor beta chain. Its antigen is still unknown. The sample is drawn from a study of T cells after yellow fever vaccination. Background on the study: Any fraction with a low cell number was prepared using SMART-Seq v4 Ultra Low Input.

This CDR3 comprises 16 residues. Germline CDR1 and CDR2: SGHRS and YFSETQ. V was pared by 4 bases and J by 4 bases, with 21 bases between. Study results and caveats: Sorted repertoires could include abundant contaminating clonotypes from bulk cells. The secondary response was weaker, and its peak arrived faster, on day 5 versus 15.

For TCR, cDNA came from 5'RACE template switching, which added a universal primer site and UMIs. TCRdb re-derived calls from the 5' RACE reads in MiXCR, one entry per CDR3 protein. Here the sample spans 500,000 to 650,000 distinct CDR3 sequences, 9% to 15% being singletons. The V gene is TRBV5-1, the J gene TRBJ2-7; the D call may be TRBD1 or TRBD2 (5 bases each). The sample here was PBMCs, taken on the day of the yellow fever booster vaccination. This receptor was taken from a man younger than 40 who received the YFV17D yellow fever vaccine. The chain's CDR3 is CASSKDVRRGDYEQYF. The CDR3 nucleotides are TGCGCCAGCAGCAAAGACGTCCGACGAGGGGATTACGAGCAGTACTTC.